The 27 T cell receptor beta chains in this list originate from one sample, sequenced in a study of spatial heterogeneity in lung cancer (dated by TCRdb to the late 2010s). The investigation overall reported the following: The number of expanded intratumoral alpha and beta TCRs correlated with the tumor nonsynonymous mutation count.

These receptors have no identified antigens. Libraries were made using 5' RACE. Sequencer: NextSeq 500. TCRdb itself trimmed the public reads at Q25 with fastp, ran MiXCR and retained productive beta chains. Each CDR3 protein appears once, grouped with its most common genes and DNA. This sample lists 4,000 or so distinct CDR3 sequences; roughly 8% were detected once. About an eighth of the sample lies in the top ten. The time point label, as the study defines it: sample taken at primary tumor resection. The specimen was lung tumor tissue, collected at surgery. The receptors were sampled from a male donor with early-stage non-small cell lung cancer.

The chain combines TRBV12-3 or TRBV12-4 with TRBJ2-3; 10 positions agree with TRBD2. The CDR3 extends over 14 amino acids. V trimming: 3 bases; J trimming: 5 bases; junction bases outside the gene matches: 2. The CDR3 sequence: CASSFSGGRDTQYF. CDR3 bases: TGTGCCAGCAGTTTTAGCGGGGGGAGAGATACGCAGTATTTT.

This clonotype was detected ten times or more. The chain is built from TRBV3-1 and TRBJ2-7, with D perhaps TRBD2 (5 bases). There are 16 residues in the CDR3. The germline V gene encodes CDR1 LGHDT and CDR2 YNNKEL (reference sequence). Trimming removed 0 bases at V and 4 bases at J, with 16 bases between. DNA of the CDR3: TGTGCCAGCAGCCAAGACCCCCGCCGGGGTGGTTACGAGCAGTACTTC. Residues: CASSQDPRRGGYEQYF.

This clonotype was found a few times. The CDR3 nucleotides are TGTGCCAGCAATGGTGGTGAAGAGACCCAGTACTTC. As protein: CASNGGEETQYF. J is TRBJ2-5 and V is TRBV6-2 or TRBV6-3; D ambiguous. The CDR3 sequence is 12 residues long. The V gene's germline CDR1 is MNHEY and CDR2 SVGEGT. Trimming took off 7 bases at V and 3 bases at J, with 9 bases between the two ends.

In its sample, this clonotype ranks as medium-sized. The DNA for the CDR3 is TGCGCCAGCAGTGACAGCGTCGACACAGATACGCAGTATTTT. Protein sequence: CASSDSVDTDTQYF. The chain uses TRBV4-1 and TRBJ2-3; possible D gene TRBD1, 5 bases. Germline V gives CDR1 MGHRA, CDR2 YSYEKL. The V and J ends lost 6 bases and 2 bases respectively, with 12 bases between them. This CDR3 has 14 amino acids.

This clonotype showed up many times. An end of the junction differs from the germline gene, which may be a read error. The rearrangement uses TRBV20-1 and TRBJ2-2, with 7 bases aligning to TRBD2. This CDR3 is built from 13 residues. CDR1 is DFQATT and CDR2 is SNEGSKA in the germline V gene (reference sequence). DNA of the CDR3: TGCAGTTCCAGGGAGGGCGGGAGCGGGGAGCTGGTTTTT. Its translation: CSSREGGSGELVF.

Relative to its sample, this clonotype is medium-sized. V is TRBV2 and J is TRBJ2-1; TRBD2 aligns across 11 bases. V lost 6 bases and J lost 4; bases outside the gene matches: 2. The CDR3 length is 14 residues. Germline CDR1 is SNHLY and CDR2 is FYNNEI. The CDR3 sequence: CASRGTSGYNEQFF. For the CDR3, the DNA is TGTGCCAGCAGGGGGACTAGCGGATACAATGAGCAGTTCTTC.

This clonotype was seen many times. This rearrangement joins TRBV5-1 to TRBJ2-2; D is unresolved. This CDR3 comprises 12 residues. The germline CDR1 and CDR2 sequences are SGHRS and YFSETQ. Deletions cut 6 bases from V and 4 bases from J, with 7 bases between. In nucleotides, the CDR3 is TGCGCCAGCAAGGAGTTCACCGGGGAGCTGTTTTTT. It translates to CASKEFTGELFF.

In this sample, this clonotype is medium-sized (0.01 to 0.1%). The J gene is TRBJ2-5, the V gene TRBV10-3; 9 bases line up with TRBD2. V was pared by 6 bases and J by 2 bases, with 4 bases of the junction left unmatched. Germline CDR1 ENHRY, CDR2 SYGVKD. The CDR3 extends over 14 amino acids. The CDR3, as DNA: TGTGCCATCAGGGGAGCGGGGGGACAAGAGACCCAGTACTTC. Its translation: CAIRGAGGQETQYF.

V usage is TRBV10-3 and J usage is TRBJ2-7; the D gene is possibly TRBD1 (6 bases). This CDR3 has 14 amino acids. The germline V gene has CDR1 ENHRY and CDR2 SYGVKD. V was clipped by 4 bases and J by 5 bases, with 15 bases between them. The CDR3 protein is CAISGLGARDEQYF. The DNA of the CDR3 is TGTGCCATCAGTGGCCTGGGGGCGCGCGACGAGCAGTACTTC.

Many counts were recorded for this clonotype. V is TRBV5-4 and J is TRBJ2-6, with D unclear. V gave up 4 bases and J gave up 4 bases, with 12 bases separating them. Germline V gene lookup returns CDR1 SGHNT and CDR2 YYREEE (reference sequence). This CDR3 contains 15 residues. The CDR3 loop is CASSPFLGGANVLTF. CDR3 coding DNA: TGTGCCAGCAGCCCCTTCCTAGGCGGGGCCAACGTCCTGACTTTC.

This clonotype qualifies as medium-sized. The chain's CDR3 is CASSLSTGANVLTF. CDR3 in DNA: TGCGCCAGCAGCTTGTCGACTGGGGCCAACGTCCTGACTTTC. The V gene is TRBV5-1, the J gene TRBJ2-6; D not certain. This CDR3 has 14 amino acids. V was pared by 1 base and J by 2 bases, with 4 bases between. The germline gives CDR1 SGHRS, CDR2 YFSETQ.

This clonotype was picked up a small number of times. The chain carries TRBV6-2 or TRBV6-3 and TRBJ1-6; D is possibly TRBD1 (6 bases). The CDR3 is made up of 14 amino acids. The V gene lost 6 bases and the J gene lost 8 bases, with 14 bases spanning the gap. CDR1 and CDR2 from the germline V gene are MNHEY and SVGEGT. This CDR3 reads CASREGGRHSPLHF. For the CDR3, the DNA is TGTGCCAGCAGAGAAGGGGGGCGGCATTCACCCCTCCACTTT.

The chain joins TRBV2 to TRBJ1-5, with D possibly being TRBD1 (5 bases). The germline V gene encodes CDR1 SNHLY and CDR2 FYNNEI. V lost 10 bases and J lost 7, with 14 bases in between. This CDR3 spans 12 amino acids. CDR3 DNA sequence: TGTGCCACCTCTGCGCGGGGGCAGCCCCAGCATTTT. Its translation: CATSARGQPQHF.

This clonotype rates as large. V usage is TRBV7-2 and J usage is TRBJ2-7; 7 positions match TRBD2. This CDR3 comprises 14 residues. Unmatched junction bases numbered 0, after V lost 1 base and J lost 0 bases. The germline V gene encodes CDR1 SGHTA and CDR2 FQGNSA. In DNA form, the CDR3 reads TGTGCCAGCAGCTTAGGGACTAGCTCCTACGAGCAGTACTTC. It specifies CASSLGTSSYEQYF.

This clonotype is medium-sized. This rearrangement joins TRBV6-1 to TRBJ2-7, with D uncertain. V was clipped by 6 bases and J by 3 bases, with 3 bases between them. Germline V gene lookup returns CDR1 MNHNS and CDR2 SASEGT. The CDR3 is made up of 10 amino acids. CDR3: CASRGYEQYF. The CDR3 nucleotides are TGTGCCAGCAGGGGCTACGAGCAGTACTTC.

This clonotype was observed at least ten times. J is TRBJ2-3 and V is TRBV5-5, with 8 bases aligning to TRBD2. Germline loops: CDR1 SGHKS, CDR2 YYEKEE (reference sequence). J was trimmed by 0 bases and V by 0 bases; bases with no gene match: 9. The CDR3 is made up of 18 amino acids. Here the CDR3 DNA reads TGTGCCAGCAGCTTGGCCGAGTGGGCTAGCGGGAGCACAGATACGCAGTATTTT. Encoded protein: CASSLAEWASGSTDTQYF. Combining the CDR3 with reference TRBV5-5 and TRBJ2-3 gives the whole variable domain DAGVTQSPTHLIKTRGQQVTLRCSPISGHKSVSWYQQVLGQGPQFIFQYYEKEERGRGNFPDRFSARQFPNYSSELNVNALLLGDSALYLCASSLAEWASGSTDTQYFGPGTRLTVL.

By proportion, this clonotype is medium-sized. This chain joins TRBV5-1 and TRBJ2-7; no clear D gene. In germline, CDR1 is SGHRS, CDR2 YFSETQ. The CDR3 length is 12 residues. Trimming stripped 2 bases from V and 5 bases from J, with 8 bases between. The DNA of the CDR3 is TGCGCCAGCAGCTTCGATGGGCACGAGCAGTACTTC. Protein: CASSFDGHEQYF.

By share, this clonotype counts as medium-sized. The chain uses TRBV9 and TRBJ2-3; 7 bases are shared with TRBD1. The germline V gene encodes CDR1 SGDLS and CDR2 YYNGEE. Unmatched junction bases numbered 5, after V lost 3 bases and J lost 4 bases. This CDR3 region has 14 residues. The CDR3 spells CASSGTGTADTQYF. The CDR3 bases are TGTGCCAGCAGCGGGACAGGAACCGCAGATACGCAGTATTTT. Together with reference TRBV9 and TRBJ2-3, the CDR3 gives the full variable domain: DSGVTQTPKHLITATGQRVTLRCSPRSGDLSVYWYQQSLDQGLQFLIQYYNGEERAKGNILERFSAQQFPDLHSELNLSSLELGDSALYFCASSGTGTADTQYFGPGTRLTVL.

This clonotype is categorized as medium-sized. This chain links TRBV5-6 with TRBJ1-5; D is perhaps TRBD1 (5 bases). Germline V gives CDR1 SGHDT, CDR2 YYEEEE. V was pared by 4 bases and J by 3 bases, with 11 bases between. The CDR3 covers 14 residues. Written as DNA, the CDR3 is TGTGCCAGCAGCATAGGGGAAGACAATCAGCCCCAGCATTTT. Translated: CASSIGEDNQPQHF.

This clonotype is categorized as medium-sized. CDR3 region: CSVRPRSFF. The CDR3 DNA reads TGCAGCGTCCGGCCCAGATCTTTCTTT. The rearrangement joins TRBV29-1 to TRBJ1-1, with D unclear. Germline assignment: CDR1 SQVTM and CDR2 ANQGSEA. V was cut by 6 bases and J by 12 bases, with 11 bases left in between. The CDR3 contains 9 residues.

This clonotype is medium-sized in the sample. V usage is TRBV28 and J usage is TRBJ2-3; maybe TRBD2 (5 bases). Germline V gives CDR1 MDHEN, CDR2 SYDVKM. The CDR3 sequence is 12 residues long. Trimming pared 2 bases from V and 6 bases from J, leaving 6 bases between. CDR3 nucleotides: TGTGCCAGCAGTTTACCGGGGGATACGCAGTATTTT. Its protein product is CASSLPGDTQYF.

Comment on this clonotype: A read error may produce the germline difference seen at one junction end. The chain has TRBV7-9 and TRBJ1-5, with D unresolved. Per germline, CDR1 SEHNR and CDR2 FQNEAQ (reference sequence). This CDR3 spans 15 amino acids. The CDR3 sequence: CASSPIGPGNQPQHF. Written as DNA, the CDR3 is TGTGCTAGCAGCCCGATAGGGCCAGGCAATCAGCCCCAGCATTTT.

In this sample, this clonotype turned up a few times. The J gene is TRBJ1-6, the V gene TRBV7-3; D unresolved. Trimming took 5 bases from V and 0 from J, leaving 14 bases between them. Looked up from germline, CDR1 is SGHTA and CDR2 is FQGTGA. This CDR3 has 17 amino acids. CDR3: CASSLGPLSSYNSPLHF. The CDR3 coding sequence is TGTGCCAGCAGCCTAGGACCGCTTAGCTCCTATAATTCACCCCTCCACTTT.

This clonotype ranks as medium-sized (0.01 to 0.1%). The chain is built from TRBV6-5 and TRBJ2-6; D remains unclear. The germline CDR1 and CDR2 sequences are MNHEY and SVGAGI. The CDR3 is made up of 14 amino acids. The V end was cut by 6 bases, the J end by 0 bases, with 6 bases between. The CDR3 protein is CASSRVSGANVLTF. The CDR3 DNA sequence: TGTGCCAGCAGCCGGGTCTCTGGGGCCAACGTCCTGACTTTC.

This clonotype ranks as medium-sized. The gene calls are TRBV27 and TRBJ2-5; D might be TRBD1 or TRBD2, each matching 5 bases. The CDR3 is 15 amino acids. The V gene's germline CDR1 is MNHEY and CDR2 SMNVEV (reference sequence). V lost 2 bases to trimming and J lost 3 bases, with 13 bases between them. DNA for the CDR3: TGTGCCAGCAGTTTAAGGGGTACGAGGGAAGAGACCCAGTACTTC. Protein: CASSLRGTREETQYF.

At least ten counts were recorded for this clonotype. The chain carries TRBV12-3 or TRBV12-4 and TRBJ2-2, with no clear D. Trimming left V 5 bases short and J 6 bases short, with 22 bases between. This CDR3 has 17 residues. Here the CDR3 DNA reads TGTGCCAGCAGTCAAGCCCCCACCAGCGACATCCCCGGGGAGCTGTTTTTT. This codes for CASSQAPTSDIPGELFF.

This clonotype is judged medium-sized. The CDR3 reads CASSYRTPSTDTQYF. In nucleotides, the CDR3 is TGTGCCAGCAGTTACAGGACCCCTAGCACAGATACGCAGTATTTT. This sequence joins TRBV6-5 and TRBJ2-3; D is uncertain. V was clipped by 2 bases and J by 0 bases, with 9 bases between them. CDR3 length equals 15 residues. Germline CDR1 and CDR2: MNHEY and SVGAGI.